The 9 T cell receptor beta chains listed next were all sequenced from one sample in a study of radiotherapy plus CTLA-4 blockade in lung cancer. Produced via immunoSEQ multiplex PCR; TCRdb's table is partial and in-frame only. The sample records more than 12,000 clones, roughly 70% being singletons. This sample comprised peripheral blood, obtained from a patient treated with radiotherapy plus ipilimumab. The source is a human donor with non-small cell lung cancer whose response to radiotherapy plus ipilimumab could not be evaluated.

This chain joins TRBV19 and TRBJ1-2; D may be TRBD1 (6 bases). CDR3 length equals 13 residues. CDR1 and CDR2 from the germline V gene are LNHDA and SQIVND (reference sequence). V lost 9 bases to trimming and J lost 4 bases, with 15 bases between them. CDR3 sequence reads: CASITDSTYGYTF. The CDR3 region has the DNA TGTGCCAGCATCACGGACAGTACCTATGGCTACACCTTC.

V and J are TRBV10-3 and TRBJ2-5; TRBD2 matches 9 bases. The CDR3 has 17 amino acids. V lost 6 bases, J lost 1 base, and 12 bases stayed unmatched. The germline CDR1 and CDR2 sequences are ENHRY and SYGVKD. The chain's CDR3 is CAIRAASGVRTQETQYF. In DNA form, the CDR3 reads TGTGCCATCAGAGCGGCTAGCGGGGTGCGGACCCAAGAGACCCAGTACTTC.

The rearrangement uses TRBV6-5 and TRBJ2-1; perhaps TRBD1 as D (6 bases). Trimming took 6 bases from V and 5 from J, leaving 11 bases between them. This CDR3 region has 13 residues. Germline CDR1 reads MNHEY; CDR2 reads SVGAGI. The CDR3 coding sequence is TGTGCCAGCAGCTACAGGGAGCACAATGAGCAGTTCTTC. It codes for CASSYREHNEQFF.

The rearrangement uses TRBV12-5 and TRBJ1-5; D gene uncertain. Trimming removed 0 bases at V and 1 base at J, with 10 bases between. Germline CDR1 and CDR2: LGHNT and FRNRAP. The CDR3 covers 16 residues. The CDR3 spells CASGLVGGQSNQPQHF. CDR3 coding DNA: TGTGCTAGTGGTTTGGTAGGAGGGCAGAGCAATCAGCCCCAGCATTTT.

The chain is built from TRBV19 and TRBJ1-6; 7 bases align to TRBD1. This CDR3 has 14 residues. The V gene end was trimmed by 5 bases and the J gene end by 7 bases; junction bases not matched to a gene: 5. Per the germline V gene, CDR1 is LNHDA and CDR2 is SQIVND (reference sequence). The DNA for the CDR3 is TGTGCCAGTAGTTCCCGACAGGGAAATTCACCCCTCCACTTT. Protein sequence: CASSSRQGNSPLHF.

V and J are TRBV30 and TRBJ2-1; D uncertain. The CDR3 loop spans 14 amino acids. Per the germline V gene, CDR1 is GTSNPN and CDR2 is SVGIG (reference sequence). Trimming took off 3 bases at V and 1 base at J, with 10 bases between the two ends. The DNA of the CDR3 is TGTGCCTGGAGCCCCCTTGTTTCCTACAATGAGCAGTTCTTC. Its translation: CAWSPLVSYNEQFF.

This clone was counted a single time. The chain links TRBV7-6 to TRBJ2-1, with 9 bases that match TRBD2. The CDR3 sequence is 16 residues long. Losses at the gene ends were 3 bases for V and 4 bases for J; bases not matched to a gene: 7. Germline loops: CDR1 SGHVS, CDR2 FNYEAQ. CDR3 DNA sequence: TGTGCCAGCAGCTTGCTGACTAGCGGAGCATACAATGAGCAGTTCTTC. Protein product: CASSLLTSGAYNEQFF.

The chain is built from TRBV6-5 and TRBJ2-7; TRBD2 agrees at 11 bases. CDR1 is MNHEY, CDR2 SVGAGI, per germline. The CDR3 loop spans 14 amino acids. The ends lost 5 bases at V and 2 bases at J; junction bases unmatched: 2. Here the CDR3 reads CASSVAGGPYEQYF. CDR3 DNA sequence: TGTGCCAGCAGTGTAGCGGGGGGGCCCTACGAGCAGTACTTC.

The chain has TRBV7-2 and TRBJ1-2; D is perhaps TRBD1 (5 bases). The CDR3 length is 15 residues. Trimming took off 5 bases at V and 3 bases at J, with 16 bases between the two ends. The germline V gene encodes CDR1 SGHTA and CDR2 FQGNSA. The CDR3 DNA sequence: TGTGCCAGCAGCCGGGATTGGGGGGGGGACTATGGCTACACCTTC. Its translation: CASSRDWGGDYGYTF.